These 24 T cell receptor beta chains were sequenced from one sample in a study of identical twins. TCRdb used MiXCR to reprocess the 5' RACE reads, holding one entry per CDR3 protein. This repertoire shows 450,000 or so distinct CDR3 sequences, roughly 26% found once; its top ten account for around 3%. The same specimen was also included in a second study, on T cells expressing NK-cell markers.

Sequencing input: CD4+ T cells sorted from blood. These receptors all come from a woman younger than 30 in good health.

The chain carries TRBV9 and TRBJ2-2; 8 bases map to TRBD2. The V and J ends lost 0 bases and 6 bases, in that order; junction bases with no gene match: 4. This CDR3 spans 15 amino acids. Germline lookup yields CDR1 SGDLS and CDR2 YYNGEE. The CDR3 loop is CASSVVAGRAGELFF. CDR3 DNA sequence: TGTGCCAGCAGCGTAGTAGCCGGGAGGGCCGGGGAGCTGTTTTTT.

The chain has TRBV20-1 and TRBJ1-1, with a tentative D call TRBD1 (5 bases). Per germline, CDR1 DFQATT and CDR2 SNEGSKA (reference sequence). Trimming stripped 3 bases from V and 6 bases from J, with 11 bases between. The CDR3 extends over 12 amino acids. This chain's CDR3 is CSARGGLAEAFF. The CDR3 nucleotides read TGCAGTGCTAGGGGGGGGTTGGCTGAAGCTTTCTTT.

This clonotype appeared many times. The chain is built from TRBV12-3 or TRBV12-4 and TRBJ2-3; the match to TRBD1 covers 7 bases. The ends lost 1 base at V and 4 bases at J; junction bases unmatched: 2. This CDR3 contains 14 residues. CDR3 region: CASSLDRGADTQYF. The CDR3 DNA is TGTGCCAGCAGTTTAGACAGGGGAGCAGATACGCAGTATTTT.

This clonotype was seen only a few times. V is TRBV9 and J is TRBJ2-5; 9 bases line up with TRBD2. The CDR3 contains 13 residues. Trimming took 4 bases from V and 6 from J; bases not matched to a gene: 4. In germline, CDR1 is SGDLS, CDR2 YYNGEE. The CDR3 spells CASSSSGVQTQYF. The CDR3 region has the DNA TGTGCCAGCAGCTCTAGCGGGGTACAGACCCAGTACTTC.

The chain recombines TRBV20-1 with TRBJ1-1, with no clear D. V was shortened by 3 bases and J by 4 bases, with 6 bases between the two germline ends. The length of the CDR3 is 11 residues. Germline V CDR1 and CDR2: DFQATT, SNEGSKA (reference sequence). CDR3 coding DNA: TGCAGTGCTAGTGGAGTCACTGAAGCTTTCTTT. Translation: CSASGVTEAFF.

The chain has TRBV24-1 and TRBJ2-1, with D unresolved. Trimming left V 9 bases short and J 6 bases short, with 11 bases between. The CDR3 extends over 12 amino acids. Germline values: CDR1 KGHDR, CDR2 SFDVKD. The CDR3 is CATATVGNEQFF. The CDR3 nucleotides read TGTGCCACCGCAACGGTGGGCAATGAGCAGTTCTTC.

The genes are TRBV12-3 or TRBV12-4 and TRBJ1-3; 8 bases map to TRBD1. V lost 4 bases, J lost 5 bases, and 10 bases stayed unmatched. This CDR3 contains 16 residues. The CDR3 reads CASSSGGQGRRNTIYF. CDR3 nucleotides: TGTGCCAGCAGTTCGGGAGGACAGGGAAGGAGAAACACCATATATTTT.

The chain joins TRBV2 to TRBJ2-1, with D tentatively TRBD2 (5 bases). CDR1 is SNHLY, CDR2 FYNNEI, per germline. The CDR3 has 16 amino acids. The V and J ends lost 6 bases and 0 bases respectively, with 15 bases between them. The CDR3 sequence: CASRKGAVSSYNEQFF. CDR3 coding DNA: TGTGCCAGCAGGAAGGGAGCGGTTAGCTCCTACAATGAGCAGTTCTTC.

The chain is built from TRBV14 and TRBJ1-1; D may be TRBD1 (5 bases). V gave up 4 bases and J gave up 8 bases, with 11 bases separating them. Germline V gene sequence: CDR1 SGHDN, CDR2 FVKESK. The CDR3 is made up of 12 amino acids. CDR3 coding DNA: TGTGCCAGCAGCCCGGGACGATTAGAAGCTTTCTTT. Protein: CASSPGRLEAFF.

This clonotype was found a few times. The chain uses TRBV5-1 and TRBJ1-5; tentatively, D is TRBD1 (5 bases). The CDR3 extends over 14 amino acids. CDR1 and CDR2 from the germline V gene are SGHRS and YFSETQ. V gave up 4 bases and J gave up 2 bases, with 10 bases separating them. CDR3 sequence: CASSPGFGNQPQHF. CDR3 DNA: TGCGCCAGCAGCCCAGGGTTCGGCAATCAGCCCCAGCATTTT.

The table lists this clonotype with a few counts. For the CDR3, the DNA is TGTGCCAGCAGTTCCCCCGCCGGGGGCGCGGGCACTGAAGCTTTCTTT. Translation: CASSSPAGGAGTEAFF. J is TRBJ1-1 and V is TRBV7-9; tentative D call: TRBD1 (6 bases). The CDR3 has 16 amino acids. V dropped 6 bases and J dropped 4 bases, with 21 bases sitting between them. Germline CDR1 is SEHNR and CDR2 is FQNEAQ (reference sequence).

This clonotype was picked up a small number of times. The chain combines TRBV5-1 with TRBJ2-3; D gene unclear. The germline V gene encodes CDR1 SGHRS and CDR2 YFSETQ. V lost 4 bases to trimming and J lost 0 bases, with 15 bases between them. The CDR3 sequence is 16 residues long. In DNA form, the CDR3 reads TGCGCCAGCAGCATGGGATTGAGCGATAGCACAGATACGCAGTATTTT. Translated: CASSMGLSDSTDTQYF.

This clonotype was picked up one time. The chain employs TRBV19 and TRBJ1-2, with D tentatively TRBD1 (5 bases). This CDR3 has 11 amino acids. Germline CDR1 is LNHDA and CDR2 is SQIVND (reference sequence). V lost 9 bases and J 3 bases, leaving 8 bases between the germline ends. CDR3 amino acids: CASRGYYGYTF. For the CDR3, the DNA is TGTGCCAGCCGGGGGTACTATGGCTACACCTTC.

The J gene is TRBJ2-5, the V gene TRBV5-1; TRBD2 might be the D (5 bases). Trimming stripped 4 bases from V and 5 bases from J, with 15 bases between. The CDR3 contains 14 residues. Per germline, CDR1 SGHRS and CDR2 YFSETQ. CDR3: CASSSIQGGETQYF. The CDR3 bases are TGCGCCAGCAGCAGCATACAAGGCGGGGAGACCCAGTACTTC.

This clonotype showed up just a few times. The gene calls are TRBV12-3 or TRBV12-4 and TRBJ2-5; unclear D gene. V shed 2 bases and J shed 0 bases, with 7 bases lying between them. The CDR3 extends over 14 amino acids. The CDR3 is CASSLRQYQETQYF. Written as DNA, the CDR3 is TGTGCCAGCAGTTTAAGGCAGTACCAAGAGACCCAGTACTTC.

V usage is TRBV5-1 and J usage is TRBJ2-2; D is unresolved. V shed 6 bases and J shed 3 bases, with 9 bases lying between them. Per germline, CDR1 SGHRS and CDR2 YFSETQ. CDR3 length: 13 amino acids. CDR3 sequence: CASNHVYTGELFF. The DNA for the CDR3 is TGCGCCAGCAACCATGTGTACACCGGGGAGCTGTTTTTT. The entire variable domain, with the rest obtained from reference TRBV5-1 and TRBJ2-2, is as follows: KAGVTQTPRYLIKTRGQQVTLSCSPISGHRSVSWYQQTPGQGLQFLFEYFSETQRNKGNFPGRFSGRQFSNSRSEMNVSTLELGDSALYLCASNHVYTGELFFGEGSRLTVL.

The CDR3 protein is CASSNKGDASYNSPLHF. For the CDR3, the DNA is TGCGCCAGCAGCAACAAGGGGGACGCCTCCTATAATTCACCCCTCCACTTT. The chain employs TRBV5-1 and TRBJ1-6; the D gene is possibly TRBD1 (6 bases). The V and J ends lost 4 bases and 0 bases respectively, with 14 bases between them. Germline V gene data show CDR1 as SGHRS and CDR2 as YFSETQ. The CDR3 consists of 17 residues.

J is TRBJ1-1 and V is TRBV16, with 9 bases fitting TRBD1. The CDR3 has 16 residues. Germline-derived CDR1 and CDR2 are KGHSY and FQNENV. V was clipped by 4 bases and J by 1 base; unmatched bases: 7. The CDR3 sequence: CASSPVGQGSNTEAFF. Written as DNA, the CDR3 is TGTGCCAGCAGCCCCGTCGGACAGGGGTCGAACACTGAAGCTTTCTTT.

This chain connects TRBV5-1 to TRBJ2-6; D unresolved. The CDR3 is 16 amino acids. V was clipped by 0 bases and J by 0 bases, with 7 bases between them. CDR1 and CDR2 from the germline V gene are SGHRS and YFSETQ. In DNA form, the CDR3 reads TGCGCCAGCAGCTTGGAGGCACTCTCTGGGGCCAACGTCCTGACTTTC. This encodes CASSLEALSGANVLTF.

CDR3 bases: TGTGCCAGCACCCTGACACAAACTACCGAAGCTTTCTTT. This gives the protein CASTLTQTTEAFF. The V gene is TRBV6-1, the J gene TRBJ1-1, with unresolved D. CDR1 is MNHNS and CDR2 is SASEGT in the germline V gene. The CDR3 sequence is 13 residues long. Trimming cost V 7 bases and J 8 bases, with 17 bases left between them.

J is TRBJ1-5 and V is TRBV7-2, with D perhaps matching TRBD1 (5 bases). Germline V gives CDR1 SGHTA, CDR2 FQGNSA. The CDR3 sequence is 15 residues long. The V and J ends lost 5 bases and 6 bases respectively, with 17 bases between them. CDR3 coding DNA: TGTGCCAGCAGCGGGGGATGGGGGATGAGTCAGCCCCAGCATTTT. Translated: CASSGGWGMSQPQHF. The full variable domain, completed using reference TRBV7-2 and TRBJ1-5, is GAGVSQSPSNKVTEKGKDVELRCDPISGHTALYWYRQSLGQGLEFLIYFQGNSAPDKSGLPSDRFSAERTGGSVSTLTIQRTQQEDSAVYLCASSGGWGMSQPQHFGDGTRLSIL.

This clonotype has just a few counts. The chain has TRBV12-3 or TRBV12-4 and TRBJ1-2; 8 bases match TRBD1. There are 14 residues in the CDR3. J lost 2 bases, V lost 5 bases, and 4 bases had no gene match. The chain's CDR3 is CASSIRGLNYGYTF. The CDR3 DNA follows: TGTGCCAGCAGTATCAGGGGGCTAAACTATGGCTACACCTTC.

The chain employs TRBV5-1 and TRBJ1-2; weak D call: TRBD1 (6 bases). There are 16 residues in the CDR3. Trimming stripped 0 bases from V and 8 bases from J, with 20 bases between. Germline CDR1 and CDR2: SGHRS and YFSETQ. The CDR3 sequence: CASSLARTGFSVGYTF. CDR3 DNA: TGCGCCAGCAGCTTGGCCAGAACAGGGTTCAGCGTGGGCTACACCTTC.

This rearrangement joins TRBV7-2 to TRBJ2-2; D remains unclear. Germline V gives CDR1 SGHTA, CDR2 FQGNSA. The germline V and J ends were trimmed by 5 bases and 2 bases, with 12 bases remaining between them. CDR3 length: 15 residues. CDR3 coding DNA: TGTGCCAGCAGCATATCAGGCCCTAACACCGGGGAGCTGTTTTTT. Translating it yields CASSISGPNTGELFF.